Shown below are 8 T cell receptor beta chains from a single sample sequenced in a study of Ad26.COV2.S vaccination and SARS-CoV-2 variants. The data were produced by immunoSEQ multiplex PCR, yet TCRdb's version contains in-frame clones alone and is incomplete. The data hold about 350,000 clones, with about 87% observed a single time. Treatment given: about 20 received Ad26.COV2.S at low or high dose, single or two shots; roughly five received placebo; per-sample allocation not given. All samples were drawn on day 63, counting from the first vaccine or placebo injection. The source material was peripheral blood, sampled in a trial of Ad26.COV2.S vaccine versus placebo. These receptors all stem from a person between 18 and 65 years old who received the Ad26.COV2.S COVID-19 vaccine or a placebo.

This chain links TRBV24-1 with TRBJ1-6; D is unclear. Looked up from germline, CDR1 is KGHDR and CDR2 is SFDVKD. This CDR3 is 15 amino acids long. V lost 5 bases and J 13 bases, leaving 20 bases between the germline ends. Here the CDR3 reads CATSGPGGELGPLHF. CDR3 DNA: TGTGCCACCAGTGGGCCTGGCGGCGAGCTGGGGCCCCTCCACTTT.

This clone was recorded a few times. The chain is built from TRBV9 and TRBJ1-1; D gene uncertain. The V gene lost 0 bases and the J gene lost 6 bases, with 18 bases spanning the gap. Germline-derived CDR1 and CDR2 are SGDLS and YYNGEE. The CDR3 is 16 amino acids. CDR3 sequence reads: CASSVAESVGYAEAFF. The DNA for the CDR3 is TGTGCCAGCAGCGTAGCTGAAAGTGTGGGGTACGCTGAAGCTTTCTTT.

This chain joins TRBV7-9 and TRBJ2-7; D call uncertain. The germline V gene encodes CDR1 SEHNR and CDR2 FQNEAQ (reference sequence). CDR3 length: 16 amino acids. The V gene lost 4 bases and the J gene lost 1 base, with 17 bases spanning the gap. As DNA, the CDR3 is TGTGCCAGCAGCTATTCAAGACTCGTACCTTCCTACGAGCAGTACTTC. Translating it yields CASSYSRLVPSYEQYF.

This chain connects TRBV7-9 to TRBJ2-7; no clear D. Trimming left V 1 base short and J 7 bases short, with 14 bases between. CDR1 is SEHNR and CDR2 is FQNEAQ in the germline V gene (reference sequence). The length of the CDR3 is 14 residues. The CDR3 nucleotides read TGTGCCAGCAGCTTAGACGACACAATAGAGGAGCAGTACTTC. Residues: CASSLDDTIEEQYF.

The table lists this clone with a count of one. This CDR3 is CAIEGSGNTIYF. The CDR3 DNA is TGTGCCATCGAAGGCTCTGGAAACACCATATATTTT. V is TRBV10-3 and J is TRBJ1-3, with D hard to call. The CDR3 spans 12 residues. V shed 8 bases and J shed 0 bases, with 5 bases lying between them. The germline CDR1 and CDR2 sequences are ENHRY and SYGVKD.

This clone was picked up one time. This rearrangement joins TRBV6-2 or TRBV6-3 to TRBJ1-1; a possible D gene is TRBD1 (5 bases). Trimming removed 4 bases at V and 1 base at J, with 13 bases between. The CDR3 sequence is 15 residues long. Germline V lookup: CDR1 MNHEY, CDR2 SVGEGT. The CDR3 nucleotides are TGTGCCAGCAGTTTTCCGGGGCAGGGGAACACTGAAGCTTTCTTT. Translating gives CASSFPGQGNTEAFF.

This clone has more than one count but fewer than ten. The chain links TRBV5-4 to TRBJ1-6; 7 nucleotides match TRBD1. V shed 4 bases and J 7 bases; nucleotides not matched to a gene: 11. Germline V lookup: CDR1 SGHNT, CDR2 YYREEE (reference sequence). This CDR3 is built from 16 residues. Here the CDR3 reads CASSLPGQRTNSPLHF. Written as DNA, the CDR3 is TGTGCCAGCAGCCTGCCGGGACAGCGAACCAATTCACCCCTCCACTTT.

This chain links TRBV30 with TRBJ2-7; TRBD2 aligns across 7 bases. V dropped 5 bases and J dropped 3; count of bases not matched to a gene: 10. This CDR3 has 14 amino acids. Germline V lookup: CDR1 GTSNPN, CDR2 SVGIG (reference sequence). The CDR3 spells CAWGLGLVVYEQYF. The CDR3 nucleotides are TGTGCCTGGGGATTAGGACTAGTCGTCTACGAGCAGTACTTC.